Presented here are 29 T cell receptor beta chains from one specimen sequenced in a study of blood T cell repertoires in COVID-19. Here immunoSEQ multiplex PCR was the method, and the copy in TCRdb shows in-frame clones only, minus some. The table includes some 120,000 clones, less than 75% detected once. Sequencing was done on a sample of peripheral blood. The receptors were gathered from a human donor with acute or convalescent COVID-19. The donor label of this sample is uncertain.

The rearrangement uses TRBV29-1 and TRBJ2-6; 9 nucleotides line up with TRBD1. J gave up 2 bases and V 7 bases, and 3 bases lay outside the gene matches. Germline V gives CDR1 SQVTM, CDR2 ANQGSEA. The CDR3 spans 14 residues. Here the CDR3 reads CSAGDRAGANVLTF. The DNA of the CDR3 is TGCAGCGCGGGGGACAGGGCTGGGGCCAACGTCCTGACTTTC.

This clone was detected once. The gene calls are TRBV5-1 and TRBJ1-1; TRBD1 matches at 7 bases. The CDR3 is 15 amino acids. V lost 5 bases and J lost 3; bases outside the gene matches: 10. The germline V gene has CDR1 SGHRS and CDR2 YFSETQ. CDR3 loop: CASRKQGTEYTEAFF. The CDR3 DNA follows: TGCGCCAGCAGAAAACAGGGGACGGAGTACACTGAAGCTTTCTTT.

The V gene is TRBV9, the J gene TRBJ1-1, with no clear D. Trimming took off 3 bases at V and 2 bases at J, with 8 bases between the two ends. This CDR3 is built from 13 residues. From germline, CDR1 is SGDLS and CDR2 YYNGEE. This CDR3 is CASSELVNTEAFF. In DNA, the CDR3 is TGTGCCAGCAGCGAACTAGTAAACACTGAAGCTTTCTTT.

This clone was detected only a few times. CDR3 sequence (DNA): TGTGCCAGCAGCCCCCTCGGGTGGGGGGGTCAGCCCCAGCATTTT. Translated, it gives CASSPLGWGGQPQHF. This chain joins TRBV4-2 and TRBJ1-5, with D maybe TRBD1 (5 bases). This CDR3 has 15 residues. Germline loops: CDR1 LGHNA, CDR2 YNFKEQ. Trimming cost V 4 bases and J 6 bases, with 16 bases left between them.

The chain recombines TRBV6-5 with TRBJ2-5, with 8 bases that match TRBD1. The CDR3 is 14 amino acids. With V trimmed by 6 bases and J by 4 bases, 7 bases remained unmatched. Germline V gene lookup returns CDR1 MNHEY and CDR2 SVGAGI. CDR3 loop: CASRQGVVLETQYF. The CDR3 DNA follows: TGTGCCAGCAGACAGGGGGTGGTTTTAGAGACCCAGTACTTC.

The CDR3 spells CASSPSGGSTDTQYF. CDR3 DNA: TGTGCCAGCAGCCCTAGCGGGGGAAGCACAGATACGCAGTATTTT. The rearrangement links TRBV7-8 to TRBJ2-3, with 10 positions matching TRBD2. Germline V lookup: CDR1 SGHVS, CDR2 FQNEAQ. The CDR3 totals 15 residues. Trimming at V came to 5 bases and at J to 0 bases, leaving 2 bases not matched to a gene.

CDR3 in amino acids: CASSGWGTSGGTSYNEQFF. As DNA, the CDR3 is TGTGCCAGCAGTGGTTGGGGAACTAGCGGGGGAACCTCCTACAATGAGCAGTTCTTC. This chain links TRBV6-1 with TRBJ2-1, with 11 bases that match TRBD2. The CDR3 totals 19 residues. CDR1 MNHNS and CDR2 SASEGT come from the germline V gene. The V and J ends lost 4 bases and 0 bases, in that order; junction bases with no gene match: 11.

The chain is built from TRBV24-1 and TRBJ2-5; D is possibly TRBD2 (5 bases). The germline gives CDR1 KGHDR, CDR2 SFDVKD. The length of the CDR3 is 13 residues. V lost 2 bases and J lost 2, with 5 bases in between. In DNA, the CDR3 is TGTGCCACCAGTGATTGGACTCAAGAGACCCAGTACTTC. Translated: CATSDWTQETQYF.

This chain uses TRBV6-5 with TRBJ1-3, with 7 bases lining up with TRBD1. With V trimmed by 10 bases and J by 0 bases, 9 bases remained unmatched. Germline V gives CDR1 MNHEY, CDR2 SVGAGI. The CDR3 sequence is 15 residues long. CDR3: CATSRDSNSGNTIYF. Written as DNA, the CDR3 is TGTGCCACGTCCCGGGACAGCAACTCTGGAAACACCATATATTTT.

The chain uses TRBV12-3 or TRBV12-4 and TRBJ2-1; unclear D gene. The CDR3 length is 11 residues. V lost 5 bases, J lost 9 bases, and 8 bases lay in between. This chain's CDR3 is CASSRGREQFF. The CDR3 DNA reads as TGTGCCAGCAGTAGAGGCCGTGAGCAGTTCTTC.

The V gene is TRBV23-1, the J gene TRBJ2-3; TRBD1 matches 7 bases. TRBV23-1 has ORF status, its function being uncertain. This CDR3 is 17 amino acids long. Trimming cost V 5 bases and J 1 base; bases outside gene matches: 12. CDR3 in DNA: TGCGCCAGCAGTTCCGGAGAAGGGGGCGAGGGCACAGATACGCAGTATTTT. Translated, it gives CASSSGEGGEGTDTQYF.

This clone was recorded a few times. The genes are TRBV18 and TRBJ2-7, with D possibly matching TRBD1 (5 bases). The V end was cut by 2 bases, the J end by 0 bases, with 5 bases between. The CDR3 has 13 amino acids. CDR1 is KGHSH, CDR2 LQKENI, per germline. The CDR3 DNA reads as TGTGCCAGCTCACCAGACAGCTCCTACGAGCAGTACGTC. Translation gives CASSPDSSYEQYV.

The chain uses TRBV5-1 and TRBJ1-1; tentative D call: TRBD1 (5 bases). The CDR3 length is 15 residues. Trimming cost V 5 bases and J 1 base, with 15 bases left between them. CDR1 is SGHRS, CDR2 YFSETQ, per germline. The CDR3 is CASSQTGQGNTEAFF. For the CDR3, the DNA is TGCGCCAGCAGTCAAACCGGCCAGGGGAACACTGAAGCTTTCTTT.

This clone has more than one count but fewer than ten. The chain employs TRBV5-5 and TRBJ2-3; TRBD1 aligns across 7 bases. The CDR3 is 15 amino acids. V gave up 4 bases and J gave up 3 bases; unmatched junction bases: 8. From germline, CDR1 is SGHKS and CDR2 YYEKEE (reference sequence). The CDR3 DNA sequence: TGTGCCAGCAGCCGAGGGGGCTCAACTACAGATACGCAGTATTTT. Its translation: CASSRGGSTTDTQYF.

CDR3 nucleotides: TGTGCCAGCAGTAACTGGGCTTTTGCAACTAATGAAAAACTGTTTTTT. Residues: CASSNWAFATNEKLFF. The rearrangement joins TRBV28 to TRBJ1-4; D unclear. V lost 5 bases, J lost 0 bases, and 13 bases lay in between. The CDR3 extends over 16 amino acids. Germline V gives CDR1 MDHEN, CDR2 SYDVKM.

The chain uses TRBV7-9 and TRBJ2-5; 7 positions match TRBD2. CDR1 is SEHNR and CDR2 is FQNEAQ in the germline V gene (reference sequence). The CDR3 contains 14 residues. V lost 6 bases and J lost 2; bases outside the gene matches: 6. CDR3 coding DNA: TGTGCCAGCAGTAGGAGCGGGACGCAAGAGACCCAGTACTTC. Amino acids: CASSRSGTQETQYF.

This clone was counted only a few times. The V and J genes are TRBV5-4 and TRBJ2-1; TRBD2 aligns across 16 bases. V lost 4 bases, J lost 7 bases, and 2 bases stayed unmatched. The CDR3 extends over 15 amino acids. Germline lookup yields CDR1 SGHNT and CDR2 YYREEE (reference sequence). As DNA, the CDR3 is TGTGCCAGCAGCGTGGGACTAGCGGGGGGGAATGAGCAGTTCTTC. Translation gives CASSVGLAGGNEQFF.

The V call is TRBV12-3 or TRBV12-4, the J call TRBJ2-7; D is ambiguous. The germline V and J ends were trimmed by 3 bases and 0 bases, with 3 bases remaining between them. The CDR3 is 12 residues long. The CDR3 loop is CASSFGSYEQYF. The CDR3 DNA sequence: TGTGCCAGCAGTTTCGGCTCCTACGAGCAGTACTTC.

This clone was detected only once. This chain uses TRBV7-2 with TRBJ2-6; a weak D match, TRBD2 (6 bases). The CDR3 extends over 16 amino acids. Per germline, CDR1 SGHTA and CDR2 FQGNSA. Between the trimmed V and J ends, which lost 1 base and 2 bases, there was a span of 9 bases. The CDR3 loop reads CASSLVRGAGANVLTF. The CDR3 coding sequence is TGTGCCAGCAGCTTAGTTCGCGGGGCTGGGGCCAACGTCCTGACTTTC.

In nucleotides, the CDR3 is TGCGCCAGCAGCTGGAGCAGGGATAATTCACCCCTCCACTTT. Translating gives CASSWSRDNSPLHF. This chain uses TRBV5-1 with TRBJ1-6; a possible D gene is TRBD1 (5 bases). With 3 bases removed from V and 5 bases from J, the gap between germline ends came to 9 bases. This CDR3 has 14 amino acids. Germline lookup yields CDR1 SGHRS and CDR2 YFSETQ.

The rearrangement uses TRBV7-8 and TRBJ1-6; possibly TRBD1 for D (6 bases). There are 14 residues in the CDR3. Trimming cost V 5 bases and J 10 bases, with 15 bases left between them. The V gene's germline CDR1 is SGHVS and CDR2 FQNEAQ. CDR3 protein: CASSMTGSLSPLHF. The CDR3 DNA follows: TGTGCCAGCAGCATGACAGGCTCCTTGTCACCCCTCCACTTT.

The chain has TRBV4-1 and TRBJ1-3; TRBD1 matches at 7 bases. V lost 10 bases, J lost 2 bases, and 5 bases stayed unmatched. The CDR3 has 13 amino acids. CDR1 and CDR2 (germline): MGHRA, YSYEKL. Here the CDR3 reads CATLDRAGNTIYF. DNA for the CDR3: TGCGCCACCCTAGACAGGGCTGGAAACACCATATATTTT.

The rearrangement joins TRBV28 to TRBJ2-7; D perhaps matches TRBD1 (5 bases). The CDR3 contains 14 residues. V was trimmed by 5 bases and J by 2 bases, leaving 13 bases between them. Germline V gives CDR1 MDHEN, CDR2 SYDVKM. In nucleotides, the CDR3 is TGTGCCAGCAGTCAGGGTAGGCTCCCCTACGAGCAGTACGTC. It is translated as CASSQGRLPYEQYV.

J is TRBJ1-2 and V is TRBV11-2; 7 bases fit TRBD1. CDR1 SGHAT and CDR2 FQNNGV come from the germline V gene. This CDR3 spans 15 amino acids. With 1 base clipped from V and 6 bases from J, the junction kept 8 bases outside the gene matches. CDR3 residues: CASSLGNDRVHGYTF. The CDR3 nucleotides read TGTGCCAGCAGCTTAGGCAACGACAGGGTCCATGGCTACACCTTC.

The V gene is TRBV5-1, the J gene TRBJ1-4; a weak D match, TRBD1 (5 bases). CDR1 and CDR2 (germline): SGHRS, YFSETQ. This CDR3 is built from 15 residues. V lost 0 bases, J lost 8 bases, and 14 bases lay in between. The CDR3 protein is CASSLAGNNGEKLFF. The CDR3 DNA sequence: TGCGCCAGCAGCTTGGCAGGGAATAACGGGGAAAAACTGTTTTTT.

This chain links TRBV7-3 with TRBJ2-1, with D possibly matching TRBD2 (5 bases). The CDR3 is 17 residues long. V was pared by 1 base and J by 7 bases, with 20 bases between. From germline, CDR1 is SGHTA and CDR2 FQGTGA. The CDR3 region is CASSLIFGGLGKNEQFF. In nucleotides, the CDR3 is TGTGCCAGCAGCTTAATTTTCGGCGGGTTGGGGAAGAATGAGCAGTTCTTC.

The genes are TRBV5-1 and TRBJ1-4; D perhaps matches TRBD1 (6 bases). Germline loops: CDR1 SGHRS, CDR2 YFSETQ. V lost 4 bases and J lost 7, with 14 bases in between. The length of the CDR3 is 14 residues. The CDR3 loop reads CASSQDSWSEKLFF. CDR3 coding DNA: TGCGCCAGCAGCCAGGACAGTTGGAGTGAAAAACTGTTTTTT.

V and J are TRBV6-1 and TRBJ1-1; 7 bases line up with TRBD1. The CDR3 length is 16 residues. Germline V gene sequence: CDR1 MNHNS, CDR2 SASEGT. J was trimmed by 1 base and V by 3 bases; bases with no gene match: 8. CDR3 residues: CASSDYTTGRNTEAFF. The CDR3, as DNA: TGTGCCAGCAGTGATTATACGACAGGGAGGAACACTGAAGCTTTCTTT.

The chain uses TRBV6-6 and TRBJ1-1; 7 bases map to TRBD1. CDR1 and CDR2 from the germline V gene are MNHNY and SVGAGI (reference sequence). The CDR3 length is 13 residues. Germline trimming cut 0 bases from V and 8 bases from J; bases unmatched to any gene: 3. The DNA of the CDR3 is TGTGCCAGCAGTTACTCGCGACAGGGAGAAGCTTTCTTT. This translates into CASSYSRQGEAFF.